The rows below give T cell receptor beta chains drawn from one sample of a study of CD8 T cells in ankylosing spondylitis. In TCRdb, the 5' RACE reads were re-called with MiXCR into one record per CDR3 protein. The sample yields approximately 500,000 distinct CDR3 sequences, roughly 12% seen once. Sequencing was done on a sample of blood, either unsorted or a sorted T cell fraction (not recorded which). These receptors were taken from a male donor with ankylosing spondylitis. Each CDR3 is given with its conserved first and last residue. D genes are given only for firm matches. Size values are once, few and many counts, or a class for expanded clones, and some rows have none.

DNA	CDR3	D	size	V	J
TGTGCCAGCAGCTTTGAGGGAAATCAGCCCCAGCATTTT	CASSFEGNQPQHF	-	many	TRBV7-9	TRBJ1-5
TGTGCCAGCAGTACGACAGGGACTGGAAACACCATATATTTT	CASSTTGTGNTIYF	TRBD1	many	TRBV12-3/TRBV12-4	TRBJ1-3
TGTGCCAGCAGTGAAATGGCGGGGGCACGGGGCTACACCTTC	CASSEMAGARGYTF	-	few	TRBV6-1	TRBJ1-2
TGCAGTGCTAGAGTGACAGGGTTGAACGAGCAGTACTTC	CSARVTGLNEQYF	TRBD1	-	TRBV20-1	TRBJ2-7
TGCAGTGCAGTTCCTCCGGGACTAGCGGGGTACAATGAGCAGTTCTTC	CSAVPPGLAGYNEQFF	TRBD2	-	TRBV20-1	TRBJ2-1
TGCGCCAGCAGCCAAGATAGTAGGGGTCGGTTCACAGATACGCAGTATTTT	CASSQDSRGRFTDTQYF	-	-	TRBV4-1	TRBJ2-3
TGTGCCAGCAGAAGAGAAGGGAACATTCAGTACTTC	CASRREGNIQYF	-	few	TRBV7-9	TRBJ2-4
TGTGCCAGCAGCTTGGTCCCCTCTAGGGAGACCCAGTACTTC	CASSLVPSRETQYF	-	-	TRBV5-6	TRBJ2-5
TGTGCCAGCAGCTCCCCCCACCCTAATGAAAAACTGTTTTTT	CASSSPHPNEKLFF	-	-	TRBV7-9	TRBJ1-4
TGTGCCAGCAGCCCCCAGCTGGATACGCAGTATTTT	CASSPQLDTQYF	-	-	TRBV5-5	TRBJ2-3
TGTGCTAGTGGTTTGGGAGTTGATAGCACAGATACGCAGTATTTT	CASGLGVDSTDTQYF	-	-	TRBV12-5	TRBJ2-3
TGCAGTGCTACTCTTACTAGCGGGAGGTGGAATGAGCAGTTCTTC	CSATLTSGRWNEQFF	TRBD2	few	TRBV20-1	TRBJ2-1
TGTGCCAGCAGCCGGGGGGGGGGCAGCACTGAAGCTTTCTTT	CASSRGGGSTEAFF	-	few	TRBV2	TRBJ1-1
TGCAGTGCTAGAACAGGAAGAACAGGGCTTACTGAAGCTTTCTTT	CSARTGRTGLTEAFF	-	-	TRBV20-1	TRBJ1-1
TGCGCCAGCAGCCCTGGGACTAGCGGGTATGAGCAGTTCTTC	CASSPGTSGYEQFF	TRBD2	few	TRBV5-1	TRBJ2-1
TGTGCCAGCAGCCCTTACGACTTTGCCTACGAGCAGTACTTC	CASSPYDFAYEQYF	-	-	TRBV9	TRBJ2-7
TGCAGTGCCCACAGGGACCTTAATGAAAAACTGTTTTTT	CSAHRDLNEKLFF	-	many	TRBV20-1	TRBJ1-4
TGTGCCACCAGTGACCGAACAGGGGGCCTGGGGGATGAGCAGTTCTTC	CATSDRTGGLGDEQFF	TRBD1	few	TRBV24-1	TRBJ2-1
TGCAGTGCTATCCGGACAGCTTCACCCCTCCACTTT	CSAIRTASPLHF	-	-	TRBV20-1	TRBJ1-6
TGCAGTGCTAGAGAAAGGAGGGGGCTCGGAGATACGCAGTATTTT	CSARERRGLGDTQYF	-	few	TRBV20-1	TRBJ2-3
TGTGCCAGCAGCCCTAGCGGGAGGGCCGCCAATGAGCAGTTCTTC	CASSPSGRAANEQFF	TRBD2	many	TRBV4-2	TRBJ2-1
TGCGCCAGCAGCTTGAGTGGAACGGACACTGAAGCTTTCTTT	CASSLSGTDTEAFF	-	few	TRBV5-1	TRBJ1-1